This TCR beta chain was sequenced in a study of T cell responses to AZD1222 COVID-19 vaccine. The data were produced by immunoSEQ multiplex PCR, yet TCRdb's version contains in-frame clones alone and is incomplete. The sample lists approximately 110,000 clones; roughly 88% were seen once. The CDR3 extends over 17 amino acids. Germline loops: CDR1 SGHTA, CDR2 FQGNSA. The V gene end was trimmed by 4 bases and the J gene end by 0 bases; junction bases not matched to a gene: 6. Study results and caveats: Unmutated variant regions are reportedly the target of nearly half of TCRs that are spike-specific.

As regards this clone: Its target is not known.

The gene calls are TRBV7-2 and TRBJ1-3, with 10 bases fitting TRBD1. Here the sequenced sample was peripheral blood, taken on day 0 of AZD1222 vaccination. This sequence originates from an adult in good health. This CDR3 reads CASSSGTGVFSGNTIYF. The CDR3 DNA reads TGTGCCAGCAGCTCCGGGACAGGGGTTTTCTCTGGAAACACCATATATTTT. The full variable domain, rest sourced from reference TRBV7-2 and TRBJ1-3, is GAGVSQSPSNKVTEKGKDVELRCDPISGHTALYWYRQSLGQGLEFLIYFQGNSAPDKSGLPSDRFSAERTGGSVSTLTIQRTQQEDSAVYLCASSSGTGVFSGNTIYFGEGSWLTVV.